The clone carrying this T cell receptor beta chain was seen ten or more times. This entry comes from a study of molecular identifiers for immune sequencing clone quantification. Preparation of the bulk TCR libraries relied on previously described methods and listed TCR primers. MiXCR was run by TCRdb on the PCR reads, yielding one entry per CDR3 protein. The table has some 66,000 distinct CDR3 sequences, under 20% seen once. The sample taken for sequencing was naive CD8+ T cells from blood, with Jurkat cell RNA spiked in. The subset denotes: FACS-sorted CD8+CD4-CCR7+CD45RA+ naive T cells. This clonotype was sampled from a human donor in good health. Some libraries in this study had Jurkat cell RNA spiked in.

CDR3 amino acids: CSARLGLSNTEAFF. The CDR3 DNA sequence: TGCAGTGCTAGATTGGGACTGAGTAACACTGAAGCTTTCTTT. This rearrangement joins TRBV20-1 to TRBJ1-1, with D possibly matching TRBD1 (5 bases). CDR1 is DFQATT, CDR2 SNEGSKA, per germline (reference sequence). The CDR3 loop spans 14 amino acids. V was pared by 2 bases and J by 2 bases, with 12 bases between.